This paragraph covers one T cell receptor (beta chain) sequence. One junction end disagrees with the germline gene, perhaps due to a read error. CDR3 length: 12 amino acids. Germline CDR1 SGHRS, CDR2 YFSETQ. Methods used by the authors: Cell counts per sample came from amplifying reference gene primers. TCRdb's copy holds only in-frame clones and misses some; the assay was immunoSEQ multiplex PCR. V, J and clone size were drawn from that table, and D and trimming were deduced from the DNA. The table records roughly 38,000 clones, about four fifths of them present only once. The data stem from a study of blood T cell repertoires in COVID-19. For the study at large: Spain, Italy and the United States supplied samples that represented acute and convalescent COVID-19.

This TCR derives from a man aged 60-69 years in a cohort sampled during active COVID-19. Sequenced input: peripheral blood. The V gene is TRBV5-1, the J gene TRBJ2-3, with a possible D match to TRBD2 (6 bases). DNA for the CDR3: TGCGCCAGCGGTACCGGGGAGGATAGGCAGTATTTT. The encoded protein is CASGTGEDRQYF. The variable domain in full, with the rest retrieved from reference TRBV5-1 and TRBJ2-3, is KAGVTQTPRYLIKTRGQQVTLSCSPISGHRSVSWYQQTPGQGLQFLFEYFSETQRNKGNFPGRFSGRQFSNSRSEMNVSTLELGDSALYLCASGTGEDRQYFGPGTRLTVL.